A selection of T cell receptor beta chains follows, all from one sample in a study of CXCR3-negative and CXCR3-positive naive CD8 T cells. No DNA is given; TCRdb re-called the 5' RACE reads and lists each CDR3 protein once. This sample carries several thousand distinct CDR3 sequences, with 1% to 1.5% going to the ten biggest clones. Sequencing was performed on naive CXCR3+ CD8+ T cells from blood. These receptors originate from a human donor in good health. Some clones in this sample may be carry-over from other donors' samples. CDR3s include the opening cysteine and the closing phenylalanine or tryptophan. Clone sizes are given selectively: once, few, many, or a class where the clone is expanded.

j_call: TRBJ1-2
clone_size: .
v_call: TRBV6-5
cdr3_aa: CASSYGLYGQLGGYTF

j_call: TRBJ2-7
clone_size: medium-sized
v_call: TRBV29-1
cdr3_aa: CSVPSGPYEQYF

j_call: TRBJ1-1
clone_size: .
v_call: TRBV9
cdr3_aa: CASSVARTVGRNTEAFF

j_call: TRBJ2-7
clone_size: .
v_call: TRBV28
cdr3_aa: CASSLMAGSRYEQYF

j_call: TRBJ1-1
clone_size: .
v_call: TRBV19
cdr3_aa: CASSIRGTGNTEAFF

j_call: TRBJ2-3
clone_size: .
v_call: TRBV2
cdr3_aa: CASPQRIASTDTQFF

j_call: TRBJ2-1
clone_size: medium-sized
v_call: TRBV11-2
cdr3_aa: CASSLELAGRGYNEQFF

j_call: TRBJ2-7
clone_size: .
v_call: TRBV29-1
cdr3_aa: CSVRQASSYEQYF

j_call: TRBJ2-1
clone_size: medium-sized
v_call: TRBV6-6
cdr3_aa: CASQEGLAGSRNEQFF

j_call: TRBJ2-7
clone_size: .
v_call: TRBV7-3
cdr3_aa: CASSPTGYVGQYEQYF

j_call: TRBJ1-1
clone_size: .
v_call: TRBV29-1
cdr3_aa: CSGLDRATEAFF

j_call: TRBJ2-7
clone_size: medium-sized
v_call: TRBV20-1
cdr3_aa: CSARHYGTGAYEQYF

j_call: TRBJ2-7
clone_size: .
v_call: TRBV13
cdr3_aa: CASSSSGTYEQYF

j_call: TRBJ2-7
clone_size: .
v_call: TRBV7-9
cdr3_aa: CASSPGVAYEQYF

j_call: TRBJ2-1
clone_size: medium-sized
v_call: TRBV6-2/TRBV6-3
cdr3_aa: CASSYSVGVPQSYNEQFF

j_call: TRBJ1-1
clone_size: .
v_call: TRBV7-9
cdr3_aa: CATSKGNTEAFF

j_call: TRBJ2-7
clone_size: medium-sized
v_call: TRBV2
cdr3_aa: CATEVRDGSYEQYF

j_call: TRBJ1-2
clone_size: .
v_call: TRBV29-1
cdr3_aa: CSVEDKVDNYGYTF

j_call: TRBJ1-1
clone_size: .
v_call: TRBV24-1
cdr3_aa: CATSDSAGTGGTEAFF

j_call: TRBJ2-5
clone_size: medium-sized
v_call: TRBV7-9
cdr3_aa: CASSPTLPRSGETQYF

j_call: TRBJ2-1
clone_size: .
v_call: TRBV28
cdr3_aa: CASTPPELAEYNEQFF

j_call: TRBJ2-5
clone_size: .
v_call: TRBV27
cdr3_aa: CASSLYPEETQYF

j_call: TRBJ2-7
clone_size: .
v_call: TRBV3-1
cdr3_aa: CASSLAGESYEQYF

j_call: TRBJ1-1
clone_size: .
v_call: TRBV11-3
cdr3_aa: CASSLDASMNTEAFF

j_call: TRBJ2-3
clone_size: medium-sized
v_call: TRBV10-3
cdr3_aa: CAISGGGADTQYF

j_call: TRBJ1-1
clone_size: .
v_call: TRBV15
cdr3_aa: CATSMGGTEAFF

j_call: TRBJ2-2
clone_size: .
v_call: TRBV4-3
cdr3_aa: CASSQGTDNTGELFF

j_call: TRBJ2-3
clone_size: .
v_call: TRBV11-2
cdr3_aa: CASSFGDPTDTQYF

j_call: TRBJ2-1
clone_size: medium-sized
v_call: TRBV15
cdr3_aa: CATSKERAPSGKQFF

j_call: TRBJ2-7
clone_size: medium-sized
v_call: TRBV7-9
cdr3_aa: CASSSPPGQRAYEQYF

j_call: TRBJ2-1
clone_size: .
v_call: TRBV7-6
cdr3_aa: CASSSLGNFYNEQFF

j_call: TRBJ2-1
clone_size: medium-sized
v_call: TRBV9
cdr3_aa: CASSVGDSGAINEQFF

j_call: TRBJ2-7
clone_size: medium-sized
v_call: TRBV4-3
cdr3_aa: CASSHGTGGIYEQYF

j_call: TRBJ2-3
clone_size: .
v_call: TRBV7-6
cdr3_aa: CASSPARREFADTQYF

j_call: TRBJ2-7
clone_size: medium-sized
v_call: TRBV13
cdr3_aa: CASSSRADIYEQYF

j_call: TRBJ2-7
clone_size: medium-sized
v_call: TRBV29-1
cdr3_aa: CSVLAGGDTFYEQYF

j_call: TRBJ1-1
clone_size: medium-sized
v_call: TRBV9
cdr3_aa: CASSVEGEGTNTEAFF

j_call: TRBJ1-1
clone_size: medium-sized
v_call: TRBV18
cdr3_aa: CASSPPGQGGFFYQNTEAFF

j_call: TRBJ2-7
clone_size: medium-sized
v_call: TRBV27
cdr3_aa: CASSPRDSWKSYEQYF

j_call: TRBJ2-1
clone_size: .
v_call: TRBV29-1
cdr3_aa: CSGTGDNEQFF

j_call: TRBJ1-2
clone_size: .
v_call: TRBV28
cdr3_aa: CASSLPQDYGYTF

j_call: TRBJ2-1
clone_size: medium-sized
v_call: TRBV5-1
cdr3_aa: CASSFRRGAGNAEQFF

j_call: TRBJ2-7
clone_size: .
v_call: TRBV7-2
cdr3_aa: CASSMSRREQYF

j_call: TRBJ1-2
clone_size: .
v_call: TRBV29-1
cdr3_aa: CSGGGGALYGYTF

j_call: TRBJ2-7
clone_size: medium-sized
v_call: TRBV20-1
cdr3_aa: CSARPRIHSYEQYF

j_call: TRBJ2-1
clone_size: medium-sized
v_call: TRBV5-1
cdr3_aa: CASSWTGFANEQFF

j_call: TRBJ2-2
clone_size: medium-sized
v_call: TRBV29-1
cdr3_aa: CSAVILGTSGIGELFF

j_call: TRBJ1-2
clone_size: .
v_call: TRBV20-1
cdr3_aa: CSARGHRDPLNYGYTF

j_call: TRBJ1-5
clone_size: medium-sized
v_call: TRBV12-3/TRBV12-4
cdr3_aa: CASSLYWGEGNQPQHF

j_call: TRBJ2-7
clone_size: medium-sized
v_call: TRBV20-1
cdr3_aa: CSASTDSYYEQYF

j_call: TRBJ1-4
clone_size: .
v_call: TRBV29-1
cdr3_aa: CSVEAPRGTDEKLFF

j_call: TRBJ2-7
clone_size: medium-sized
v_call: TRBV29-1
cdr3_aa: CSALGGSSYEQYF

j_call: TRBJ2-7
clone_size: .
v_call: TRBV29-1
cdr3_aa: CSVKDRDSAYYEQYF

j_call: TRBJ2-1
clone_size: .
v_call: TRBV2
cdr3_aa: CASSEGGLREQFF

j_call: TRBJ1-1
clone_size: .
v_call: TRBV7-9
cdr3_aa: CASSHDGQGSLSSEAFF

j_call: TRBJ2-1
clone_size: medium-sized
v_call: TRBV29-1
cdr3_aa: CSVEDHREVTYNEQFF

j_call: TRBJ2-6
clone_size: medium-sized
v_call: TRBV27
cdr3_aa: CASSLRTGSSGANVLTF